What follows are 5 T cell receptor beta chains derived from one specimen sequenced in a study of T cells expressing NK-cell markers. After re-calling the 5' RACE reads, TCRdb lists one entry per CDR3 protein, DNA absent. The sample data list about 430,000 distinct CDR3 sequences. Sequenced input: blood T cells: a sorted CD56 or NKG2C T cell subset, CD4+ or CD8+ T cells, or bulk PBMC T cells (not recorded which). Every receptor here comes from a woman between 50 and 59 years old in good health.

The chain employs TRBV2 and TRBJ2-3; TCRdb returns TRBD2, unconfirmable since there is no DNA. Germline V gives CDR1 SNHLY, CDR2 FYNNEI. This CDR3 has 14 residues. The CDR3 reads CARAGQIPPDTQYF.

The V call is TRBV29-1, the J call TRBJ2-1; TCRdb calls TRBD1, which cannot be checked without DNA. CDR3 size: 14 residues. Germline values: CDR1 SQVTM, CDR2 ANQGSEA. The CDR3 loop is CSVEGTASTGEQFF.

The rearrangement links TRBV5-6 to TRBJ2-5; the TCRdb call, TRBD2, lacks DNA for checking. Germline CDR1 and CDR2: SGHDT and YYEEEE. The CDR3 consists of 17 residues. The CDR3 protein is CASSLTSGSSLQETQYF. Full variable domain (missing parts from reference TRBV5-6 and TRBJ2-5): DAGVTQSPTHLIKTRGQQVTLRCSPKSGHDTVSWYQQALGQGPQFIFQYYEEEERQRGNFPDRFSGHQFPNYSSELNVNALLLGDSALYLCASSLTSGSSLQETQYFGPGTRLLVL.

The chain is built from TRBV29-1 and TRBJ2-7; the D call from TCRdb, TRBD1, cannot be confirmed without DNA. The CDR3 covers 11 residues. The germline gives CDR1 SQVTM, CDR2 ANQGSEA. The CDR3 sequence is CSVHGGNEQYF.

V usage is TRBV12-3 or TRBV12-4 and J usage is TRBJ1-2; TCRdb proposes TRBD1, but this gene call is untestable without DNA. The CDR3 extends over 14 amino acids. CDR3 loop: CASSGTTSPYGYTF.